The rows below give T cell receptor beta chains drawn from one sample of a study of cytomegalovirus exposure and HLA in healthy donors. TCRdb keeps only in-frame clones here, not all; method: immunoSEQ multiplex PCR. The repertoire shows 95,000 to 150,000 clones; the top ten hold more than 1%. Sequencing used PBMCs. These TCRs come from a man aged 18 to 30 in good health and CMV-seronegative. Each CDR3 is given with its conserved first and last residue. The order of the fields is J gene, V gene, CDR3 protein.

TRBJ2-3 | TRBV6-1 | CASTLQSGSPDTQYF
TRBJ2-1 | TRBV9 | CASSSRTSSYNEQFF
TRBJ2-7 | TRBV27 | CASSFSSGEATYEQYF
TRBJ1-5 | TRBV5-6 | CASSPRTGEDQPQHF
TRBJ2-7 | TRBV12-5 | CASAPGSGGGYEQYF
TRBJ2-1 | TRBV5-1 | CASSLQGNYNEQFF
TRBJ2-2 | TRBV5-1 | CASHWTQSTGELFF
TRBJ2-1 | TRBV5-1 | CASSLSLAETREQFF
TRBJ1-2 | TRBV2 | CASSTGTGGWRSYTF
TRBJ2-1 | TRBV9 | CASSVGGGRYNEQFF
TRBJ1-5 | TRBV28 | CASSFTGRQFMPQHF
TRBJ1-1 | TRBV27 | CASSLQGAGEAFF
TRBJ2-1 | TRBV5-1 | CASSRIGTSGRTPYNEQFF
TRBJ2-1 | TRBV7-8 | CASSLGVQRGEQFF
TRBJ1-6 | TRBV10-3 | CASKGGTGNNSPLHF
TRBJ1-1 | TRBV28 | CASSSVNTEAFF
TRBJ2-3 | TRBV9 | CASSVATWRGGLAGDTDTQYF
TRBJ1-2 | TRBV30 | CAWSLPRDGGGYTF
TRBJ1-6 | TRBV7-9 | CASSSLGGPGGSPLHF
TRBJ1-4 | TRBV5-1 | CASSTHGKKLFF
TRBJ1-5 | TRBV6-5 | CASRSTGTGNQPQHF
TRBJ2-7 | TRBV5-1 | CASSSLGTSEHEQYF
TRBJ2-3 | TRBV4-2 | CASSQGAGLTDTQYF
TRBJ1-1 | TRBV2 | CASHQDTNTEAFF
TRBJ1-2 | TRBV4-1 | CASSERQALRMGYGYTF
TRBJ2-2 | TRBV7-9 | CASSSYGGGELFF
TRBJ1-5 | TRBV6-6 | CASSYRVKNQPQHF
TRBJ1-2 | TRBV5-1 | CASSLRQGDGYTF
TRBJ2-3 | TRBV9 | CASSVVSTGGTDTQYF
TRBJ1-4 | TRBV11-2 | CASSFRQGLNEKLFF
TRBJ2-7 | TRBV21-1 | CASSRPPDSYEQYF
- | TRBV19 | CASRATSGRPHEQYF
TRBJ1-2 | TRBV4-2 | CASSQATVGGYGYTF
TRBJ1-1 | TRBV7-6 | CASSLAGANTEAFF
TRBJ1-1 | TRBV2 | CATRATGGFSEAFF
TRBJ1-6 | TRBV7-9 | CASTLQFPYNSPLHF
TRBJ1-3 | TRBV28 | CASSRGPGNTIYF
TRBJ2-7 | TRBV4-1 | CASRMRQSSYEQYF
TRBJ1-1 | TRBV5-1 | CASSLGQTGTTEAFF
TRBJ2-3 | TRBV7-8 | CASSLVEGSRQYF